The TCR beta chain described here comes from a study of blood T cell repertoires in COVID-19. Looked up from germline, CDR1 is MNHEY and CDR2 is SVGAGI. The CDR3 has 13 amino acids. The ends were cut back, 6 bases at V and 1 base at J, with 6 bases in the middle. This clone was recorded only once. Sequenced by immunoSEQ multiplex PCR; TCRdb stores in-frame clones only, minus some. The profile covers about 62,000 clones, with more than 60% appearing a single time and just over 20% taken by the ten largest. The genes are TRBV6-5 and TRBJ2-2; D not resolved. This receptor was obtained from a woman of 80 years or more with active or convalescent COVID-19. Material for sequencing was peripheral blood. The CDR3 sequence: CASRYLNTGELFF. The CDR3 DNA follows: TGTGCCAGCAGATACCTGAACACCGGGGAGCTGTTTTTT.